This TCR beta chain was documented in a study of blood T cell repertoires in COVID-19. A Seattle source enrolled patients during active infection and followed them longitudinally. Trimming shortened V by 5 bases and J by 5 bases, and 18 bases separated the two germline ends. The CDR3 sequence is 15 residues long. Germline values: CDR1 SGHTA, CDR2 FQGTGA. Some clones are missing from TCRdb's copy, which holds only in-frame ones; the method was immunoSEQ multiplex PCR. The repertoire holds fewer than 350,000 clones, with roughly 90% as singletons. This TCR was sampled from a woman aged 55-70 years with COVID-19, enrolled during active disease. Sequencing was done on a sample of peripheral blood. The gene calls are TRBV7-3 and TRBJ1-2, with TRBD1 as a possible D gene (5 bases). CDR3 in DNA: TGTGCCAGCAGCGCCCCAGGGCCCAGTCGTTATGGCTACACCTTC. Translating it yields CASSAPGPSRYGYTF.